This TCR beta chain was recorded in a study of blood T cells in healthy people across ages. Findings and limits, study-wide: Researchers report that TCR beta diversity correlated strongly with naive T cell percentage. Measured against age, TCR beta diversity per million T cells decreased in a roughly linear manner.

Together with a sample-barcoded 5' primer, a J-beta primer mix was included in a second PCR lasting about 7 to 12 cycles. Each cDNA molecule, via a template-switch adaptor with 12 random nucleotides, was tagged. Every sample returned 2.5 million or more CDR3-containing paired-end reads. TCRdb called the 5' RACE reads again in MiXCR, with one record for every CDR3 protein. The repertoire holds some 900,000 distinct CDR3 sequences, with about 30% as singletons. The CDR3 length is 15 residues. Germline V CDR1 and CDR2: SGHVS, FNYEAQ. Germline trimming cut 5 bases from V and 11 bases from J; bases unmatched to any gene: 15. This clonotype was seen only once. No antigen is known for it.

The receptor's source is a woman aged 80 or older in good health. Sequenced input: blood. The chain recombines TRBV7-6 with TRBJ2-5; the match to TRBD1 covers 9 bases. The CDR3 DNA follows: TGTGCCAGCAGCCCAGCCGGGACAGGGCTTCGGGAGCAGTACTTC. This codes for CASSPAGTGLREQYF.